This T cell receptor (beta chain) is drawn from a study of control samples from healthy donors and cancer patients. Unmatched junction bases numbered 15, after V lost 5 bases and J lost 7 bases. Germline assignment: CDR1 LNHDA and CDR2 SQIVND (reference sequence). This CDR3 region has 18 residues. Method: immunoSEQ multiplex PCR; TCRdb's copy keeps in-frame clones and lacks some. Of about 160,000 clones in the sample, 96% were seen once. The sequence derives from a woman aged 25 to 39 in good health. This sequence joins TRBV19 and TRBJ2-2, with 11 bases lining up with TRBD1. Material for sequencing was blood. Here the CDR3 reads CASSPRSWTGGSGGELFF. CDR3 bases: TGTGCCAGTAGTCCACGGTCCTGGACAGGGGGCAGTGGCGGGGAGCTGTTTTTT.